The 18 T cell receptor beta chains listed next were all sequenced from one sample in a study of T cells in localized non-small cell lung cancer. Using immunoSEQ multiplex PCR, the repertoire was profiled, and TCRdb retains in-frame clones only, with some absent. The sample lists roughly 16,000 clones, 75% to 90% occurring once. The sequencing here drew on peripheral blood, taken before any cancer treatment. The receptors shown here come from a woman aged 35 to 69 with stage I lung adenocarcinoma.

About this clone: Other DNA sequences in the same sample also yield this CDR3. V usage is TRBV2 and J usage is TRBJ2-1; D not certain. CDR1 is SNHLY and CDR2 is FYNNEI in the germline V gene. V lost 6 bases and J lost 3, with 6 bases in between. This CDR3 contains 12 residues. DNA for the CDR3: TGTGCCAGCAGAATAGGCTACAATGAGCAGTTCTTC. Its translation: CASRIGYNEQFF.

The CDR3 is CASSLSGTGDQPQHF. CDR3 coding DNA: TGTGCCAGCAGCTTAAGCGGGACAGGGGATCAGCCCCAGCATTTT. The rearrangement joins TRBV7-3 to TRBJ1-5; 10 bases align to TRBD1. The CDR3 has 15 residues. Germline assignment: CDR1 SGHTA and CDR2 FQGTGA. The V gene end was trimmed by 1 base and the J gene end by 5 bases; junction bases not matched to a gene: 2.

The chain couples TRBV29-1 to TRBJ1-5; the match to TRBD1 covers 8 bases. The length of the CDR3 is 16 residues. Germline loops: CDR1 SQVTM, CDR2 ANQGSEA. V dropped 4 bases and J dropped 1; count of bases not matched to a gene: 9. CDR3 sequence reads: CSVVWDRTGSNQPQHF. The CDR3 DNA reads TGCAGCGTTGTTTGGGACAGGACGGGGAGCAATCAGCCCCAGCATTTT.

CDR3: CASSEPNYEQYF. The DNA of the CDR3 is TGTGCCAGCAGTGAACCGAACTACGAGCAGTACTTC. V gene TRBV2 combines with J gene TRBJ2-7; D is unclear. This CDR3 is built from 12 residues. V was cut by 2 bases and J by 3 bases, with 5 bases left in between. The germline CDR1 and CDR2 sequences are SNHLY and FYNNEI. The whole variable domain, remainder taken from reference TRBV2 and TRBJ2-7, is EPEVTQTPSHQVTQMGQEVILRCVPISNHLYFYWYRQILGQKVEFLVSFYNNEISEKSEIFDDQFSVERPDGSNFTLKIRSTKLEDSAMYFCASSEPNYEQYFGPGTRLTVT.

V and J are TRBV5-6 and TRBJ2-3; no firm D call. Germline V gene sequence: CDR1 SGHDT, CDR2 YYEEEE. V lost 3 bases to trimming and J lost 5 bases, with 16 bases between them. The CDR3 extends over 15 amino acids. Written as DNA, the CDR3 is TGTGCCAGCAGCTGGGGTGACGGAGTAATAGATACGCAGTATTTT. Its translation: CASSWGDGVIDTQYF.

This clone occurred once. This chain links TRBV5-5 with TRBJ1-6, with D possibly matching TRBD1 (5 bases). The V and J ends lost 6 bases and 1 base respectively, with 11 bases between them. The CDR3 has 15 residues. Per the germline V gene, CDR1 is SGHKS and CDR2 is YYEKEE (reference sequence). This CDR3 is CASTFGGSYNSPLHF. Here the CDR3 DNA reads TGTGCCAGCACCTTCGGGGGGTCCTATAATTCACCCCTCCACTTT.

This clone was recorded a few times. The chain combines TRBV5-1 with TRBJ2-7, with a possible D match to TRBD1 (6 bases). Trimming left V 1 base short and J 4 bases short, with 15 bases between. The CDR3 spans 15 residues. The germline V gene has CDR1 SGHRS and CDR2 YFSETQ. The DNA of the CDR3 is TGCGCCAGCAGCTTGCAGGGGTCGTGGGATTACGAGCAGTACTTC. Residues: CASSLQGSWDYEQYF. Drawing the rest from reference TRBV5-1 and TRBJ2-7, the complete variable domain is KAGVTQTPRYLIKTRGQQVTLSCSPISGHRSVSWYQQTPGQGLQFLFEYFSETQRNKGNFPGRFSGRQFSNSRSEMNVSTLELGDSALYLCASSLQGSWDYEQYFGPGTRLTVT.

This chain connects TRBV5-1 to TRBJ1-2; D is ambiguous. The V end was cut by 7 bases, the J end by 1 base, with 14 bases between. There are 14 residues in the CDR3. CDR1 SGHRS and CDR2 YFSETQ come from the germline V gene. Here the CDR3 DNA reads TGCGCCAGCGCCCCAACAGCGAATAACTATGGCTACACCTTC. It codes for CASAPTANNYGYTF.

V gene TRBV5-6 combines with J gene TRBJ2-5, with unresolved D. The CDR3 consists of 13 residues. Trimming cost V 2 bases and J 5 bases, with 10 bases left between them. Germline CDR1 and CDR2: SGHDT and YYEEEE. CDR3 residues: CASSFRTRETQYF. CDR3 nucleotides: TGTGCCAGCAGCTTTCGGACGAGGGAGACCCAGTACTTC.

This clone was recorded only once. The CDR3 sequence is CASSRQQGASYNEQFF. The CDR3 nucleotides are TGTGCCAGCAGTCGTCAACAGGGGGCCTCCTACAATGAGCAGTTCTTC. The chain uses TRBV7-9 and TRBJ2-1; TRBD1 matches at 9 bases. V dropped 6 bases and J dropped 0; count of bases not matched to a gene: 6. CDR3 length equals 16 residues. CDR1 is SEHNR, CDR2 FQNEAQ, per germline (reference sequence).

The chain joins TRBV7-6 to TRBJ2-1; D remains unclear. The CDR3 sequence is 15 residues long. Germline CDR1 is SGHVS and CDR2 is FNYEAQ. V lost 2 bases, J lost 6 bases, and 14 bases lay in between. This CDR3 reads CASSLRWGTSNEQFF. For the CDR3, the DNA is TGTGCCAGCAGCTTAAGGTGGGGTACCAGCAATGAGCAGTTCTTC.

The table lists this clone with a count of one. This rearrangement joins TRBV28 to TRBJ1-4; D not certain. Germline assignment: CDR1 MDHEN and CDR2 SYDVKM. Trimming shortened V by 8 bases and J by 0 bases, and 13 bases separated the two germline ends. The CDR3 runs to 15 residues. The CDR3 DNA is TGTGCCAGCGCTCTCCCAGCTGCAACTAATGAAAAACTGTTTTTT. Translating gives CASALPAATNEKLFF.

The gene calls are TRBV4-1 and TRBJ2-2; D tentatively fits TRBD1 or TRBD2 (5 bases each). Trimming pared 2 bases from V and 0 bases from J, leaving 16 bases between. Germline CDR1 and CDR2: MGHRA and YSYEKL. The length of the CDR3 is 18 residues. The CDR3 reads CASSQPRIRDANTGELFF. CDR3 bases: TGCGCCAGCAGCCAACCGAGAATCAGGGACGCGAACACCGGGGAGCTGTTTTTT.

This clone appeared a few times. J is TRBJ2-7 and V is TRBV27, with D unresolved. Germline V gene data show CDR1 as MNHEY and CDR2 as SMNVEV (reference sequence). The CDR3 covers 15 residues. Trimming left V 5 bases short and J 2 bases short, with 16 bases between. The CDR3 DNA follows: TGTGCCAGCAGTCGAAAACGATTGGCTACCTACGAGCAGTACTTC. This sequence encodes CASSRKRLATYEQYF.

The chain carries TRBV4-2 and TRBJ2-7; D may be TRBD1 (5 bases). The CDR3 extends over 14 amino acids. Germline V gene sequence: CDR1 LGHNA, CDR2 YNFKEQ. V was trimmed by 4 bases and J by 0 bases, leaving 10 bases between them. Written as DNA, the CDR3 is TGTGCCAGCAGCCCGACAGTCAACTCCTACGAGCAGTACTTC. Translated: CASSPTVNSYEQYF.

This sequence joins TRBV10-3 and TRBJ2-5, with D possibly TRBD2 on 6 matching bases. The CDR3 runs 14 residues. Germline CDR1 and CDR2: ENHRY and SYGVKD. V lost 3 bases and J 7 bases, leaving 15 bases between the germline ends. CDR3 DNA sequence: TGTGCCATCAGTGACCCCGGGGGAATAGGGACCCAGTACTTC. This sequence encodes CAISDPGGIGTQYF.

The chain links TRBV29-1 to TRBJ1-2; 7 bases are a match to TRBD1. The germline V gene encodes CDR1 SQVTM and CDR2 ANQGSEA. The CDR3 sequence is 14 residues long. V lost 0 bases to trimming and J lost 4 bases; unmatched junction nucleotides: 5. DNA for the CDR3: TGCAGCGTTGAAGATTCTGACAGGGCCTATGGCTACACCTTC. Translating it yields CSVEDSDRAYGYTF.

V gene TRBV5-6 combines with J gene TRBJ1-4; 7 bases agree with TRBD1. There are 15 residues in the CDR3. In germline, CDR1 is SGHDT, CDR2 YYEEEE. Losses at the gene ends were 0 bases for V and 8 bases for J; bases not matched to a gene: 7. CDR3 nucleotide sequence: TGTGCCAGCAGCTTGGCCGGGAGGGGGCGGGAAAAACTGTTTTTT. Its protein is CASSLAGRGREKLFF.